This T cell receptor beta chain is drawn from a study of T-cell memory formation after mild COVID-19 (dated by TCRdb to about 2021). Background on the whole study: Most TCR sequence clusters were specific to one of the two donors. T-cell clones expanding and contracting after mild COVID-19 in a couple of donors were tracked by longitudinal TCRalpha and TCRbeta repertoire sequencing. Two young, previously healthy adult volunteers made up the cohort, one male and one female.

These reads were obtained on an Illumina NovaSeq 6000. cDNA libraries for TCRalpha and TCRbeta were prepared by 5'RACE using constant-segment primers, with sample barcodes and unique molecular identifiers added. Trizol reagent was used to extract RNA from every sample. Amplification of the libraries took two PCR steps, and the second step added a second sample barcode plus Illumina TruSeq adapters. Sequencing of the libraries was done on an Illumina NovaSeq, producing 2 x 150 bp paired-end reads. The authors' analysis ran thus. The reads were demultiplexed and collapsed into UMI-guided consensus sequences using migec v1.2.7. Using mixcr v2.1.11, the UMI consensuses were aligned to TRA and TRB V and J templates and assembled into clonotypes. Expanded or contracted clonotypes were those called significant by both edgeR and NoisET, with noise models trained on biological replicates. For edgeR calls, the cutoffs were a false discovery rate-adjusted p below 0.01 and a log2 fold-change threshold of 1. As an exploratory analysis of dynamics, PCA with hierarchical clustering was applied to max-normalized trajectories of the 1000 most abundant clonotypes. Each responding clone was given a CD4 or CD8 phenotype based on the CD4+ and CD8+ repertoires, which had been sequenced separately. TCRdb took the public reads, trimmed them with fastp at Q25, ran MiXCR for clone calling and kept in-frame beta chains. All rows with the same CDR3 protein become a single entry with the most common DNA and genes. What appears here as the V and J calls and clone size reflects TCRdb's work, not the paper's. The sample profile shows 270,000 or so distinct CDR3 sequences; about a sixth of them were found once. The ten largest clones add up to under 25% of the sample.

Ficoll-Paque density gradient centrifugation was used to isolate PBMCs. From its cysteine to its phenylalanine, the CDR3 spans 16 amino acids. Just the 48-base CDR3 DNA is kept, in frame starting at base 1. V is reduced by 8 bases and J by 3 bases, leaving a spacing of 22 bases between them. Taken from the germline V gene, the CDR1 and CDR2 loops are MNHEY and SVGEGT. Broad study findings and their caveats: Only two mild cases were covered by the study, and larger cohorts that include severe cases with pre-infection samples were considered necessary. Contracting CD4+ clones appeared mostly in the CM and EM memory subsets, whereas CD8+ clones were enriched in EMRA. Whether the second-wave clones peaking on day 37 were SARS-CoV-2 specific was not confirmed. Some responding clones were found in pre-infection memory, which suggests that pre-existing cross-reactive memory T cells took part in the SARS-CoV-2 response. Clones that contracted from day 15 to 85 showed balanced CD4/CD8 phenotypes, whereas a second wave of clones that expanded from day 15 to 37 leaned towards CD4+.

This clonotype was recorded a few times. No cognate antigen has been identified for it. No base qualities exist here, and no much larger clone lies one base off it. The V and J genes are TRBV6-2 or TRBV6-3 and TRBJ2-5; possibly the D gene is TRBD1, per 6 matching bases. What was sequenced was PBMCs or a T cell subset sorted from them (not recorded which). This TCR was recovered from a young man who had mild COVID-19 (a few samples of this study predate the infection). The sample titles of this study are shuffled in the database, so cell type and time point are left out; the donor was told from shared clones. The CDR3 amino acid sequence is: CASRYLPRTEKETQYF. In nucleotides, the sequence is TGTGCCAGCCGATACCTTCCTCGGACAGAAAAAGAGACCCAGTACTTC.